This T cell receptor beta chain appears in the sequencing data of a study of OX40 agonist ivuxolimab in advanced cancers. In the study overall: Participants averaged about 66 years of age (range roughly 23 to 90) and were approximately 81% male. Prior anti-PD-1, anti-PD-L1 or anti-CTLA-4 therapy was allowed; approximately 41% had some. Overall study results and limits: Among the least clonally expanded were partial responders at 0.1-3.0 mg/kg. CD8+ T cells were the subset that, on average, had more expanded clones than CD4+.

Comment on this clone: As yet, its antigen is unknown.

Method: immunoSEQ multiplex PCR; TCRdb's copy keeps in-frame clones and lacks some. Of 30,000 or so clones detected, about nine tenths appear once; the ten largest clones hold nearly 25%. The CDR3 is 13 residues long. Germline lookup yields CDR1 LNHDA and CDR2 SQIVND (reference sequence). Trimming pared 3 bases from V and 9 bases from J, leaving 12 bases between. Here the sequenced sample was CD4+ or CD8+ T cells sorted from blood, taken in a trial of the OX40 agonist ivuxolimab. The sequence derives from an adult with an advanced solid tumor such as melanoma, head and neck, liver or kidney cancer. The genes are TRBV19 and TRBJ2-4; unclear D gene. Here the CDR3 reads CASSIEGYPIQYF. The DNA for the CDR3 is TGTGCCAGTAGTATTGAAGGGTATCCCATTCAGTACTTC.